This T cell receptor beta chain was captured in a study of CD8 T cells in Susac syndrome. The germline V gene encodes CDR1 MRHNA and CDR2 SNTAGT. This CDR3 is built from 15 residues. V lost 3 bases to trimming and J lost 2 bases; unmatched junction nucleotides: 3. TCR beta from blood CD8+ and CD4+ T cells was sequenced. RNA, at roughly 0.45 to 1 ug, was reverse transcribed with random hexamers. TCRdb fed the immunoSEQ multiplex PCR reads into MiXCR, producing one record per CDR3 protein. The data hold 150,000 to 200,000 distinct CDR3 sequences, with under 95% observed a single time. This clonotype has a single count.

The genes are TRBV6-4 and TRBJ2-1, with 8 positions matching TRBD1. Sequenced: CD4+ T cells from PBMCs. This TCR was recovered from a human donor with multiple sclerosis. The chain's CDR3 is CASSETDRAYNEQFF. CDR3 DNA: TGTGCCAGCAGTGAAACGGACAGGGCCTACAATGAGCAGTTCTTC.